These 26 T cell receptor beta chains came from one sample sequenced in a study of blood T cell repertoires in COVID-19. Measured with immunoSEQ multiplex PCR; TCRdb has only the in-frame clones, and not every one. This table holds some 490,000 clones, 80% to 90% found once. The sequencing input was PBMCs or T cells enriched from blood (not recorded which). The receptors were sampled from a woman aged 60-75 years who had recovered from COVID-19.

V gene TRBV5-1 combines with J gene TRBJ2-7; a weak D match, TRBD2 (7 bases). From germline, CDR1 is SGHRS and CDR2 YFSETQ. The V end was cut by 2 bases, the J end by 7 bases, with 13 bases between. The CDR3 totals 13 residues. The CDR3 here is CASSFAGALEQYF. CDR3 in DNA: TGCGCCAGCAGCTTCGCGGGGGCCCTAGAGCAGTACTTC.

V is TRBV19 and J is TRBJ1-1; D not resolved. This CDR3 spans 15 amino acids. V lost 6 bases and J lost 0, with 14 bases in between. Germline V gene sequence: CDR1 LNHDA, CDR2 SQIVND (reference sequence). The CDR3 region is CASSLHGELNTEAFF. The CDR3 DNA sequence: TGTGCCAGTAGCCTCCACGGGGAACTGAACACTGAAGCTTTCTTT.

This clone was seen more than once but under ten times. This chain links TRBV2 with TRBJ1-5; D remains ambiguous. V dropped 4 bases and J dropped 7 bases, with 8 bases sitting between them. CDR3 length: 12 residues. Germline CDR1 is SNHLY and CDR2 is FYNNEI. CDR3 region: CASSAPLQPQHF. The DNA of the CDR3 is TGTGCCAGCAGTGCCCCCTTGCAGCCCCAGCATTTT.

The chain uses TRBV10-1 and TRBJ1-1, with no clear D. The germline V gene encodes CDR1 WNHNN and CDR2 SYGVQD (reference sequence). This CDR3 is built from 14 residues. Trimming shortened V by 1 base and J by 1 base, and 7 bases separated the two germline ends. CDR3 region: CASSEYPGNTEAFF. DNA of the CDR3: TGCGCCAGCAGTGAGTACCCAGGGAACACTGAAGCTTTCTTT.

This rearrangement joins TRBV6-5 to TRBJ1-1, with D tentatively TRBD1 (6 bases). Germline CDR1 MNHEY, CDR2 SVGAGI. This CDR3 contains 14 residues. V shed 2 bases and J shed 1 base, with 8 bases lying between them. CDR3 in amino acids: CASSYGGPNTEAFF. DNA of the CDR3: TGTGCCAGCAGTTACGGGGGCCCGAACACTGAAGCTTTCTTT.

The V call is TRBV29-1, the J call TRBJ1-2; D remains unclear. V was shortened by 6 bases and J by 6 bases, with 11 bases between the two germline ends. This CDR3 is 11 amino acids long. Germline V gene data show CDR1 as SQVTM and CDR2 as ANQGSEA. The CDR3 here is CSVPGEDGYTF. The CDR3 DNA follows: TGCAGCGTCCCCGGGGAGGATGGCTACACCTTC.

This clone is a singleton in its sample. The rearrangement joins TRBV9 to TRBJ1-3; 8 bases agree with TRBD1. V shed 1 base and J 1 base; nucleotides not matched to a gene: 7. Germline V CDR1 and CDR2: SGDLS, YYNGEE. The CDR3 is 17 amino acids. The CDR3 nucleotides read TGTGCCAGCAGCGTATCCGGACAGGGAAGGTCTGGAAACACCATATATTTT. Amino acid sequence: CASSVSGQGRSGNTIYF.

This chain joins TRBV2 and TRBJ2-7; TRBD1 agrees at 7 bases. The CDR3 covers 15 residues. Germline assignment: CDR1 SNHLY and CDR2 FYNNEI. After removal of 5 bases from V and 0 bases from J, the junction contained 7 bases not matched to a gene. CDR3 sequence: CASSLDRMGSYEQYF. CDR3 in DNA: TGTGCCAGCAGTCTGGACAGGATGGGCTCCTACGAGCAGTACTTC.

This clone has a single count. V and J are TRBV10-1 and TRBJ2-2; possible D gene TRBD1, 6 bases. The CDR3 consists of 19 residues. Trimming left V 0 bases short and J 3 bases short, with 20 bases between. Germline values: CDR1 WNHNN, CDR2 SYGVQD (reference sequence). DNA for the CDR3: TGCGCCAGCAGTGAGTCGATGGGGCACAGGGTCCCTCACACCGGGGAGCTGTTTTTT. It encodes CASSESMGHRVPHTGELFF.

DNA for the CDR3: TGTGCCAGCAGCCTCAGGGGTTCCGGGGCCAACGTCCTGACTTTC. Its translation: CASSLRGSGANVLTF. The rearrangement links TRBV5-4 to TRBJ2-6, with D tentatively TRBD1 (6 bases). Germline V CDR1 and CDR2: SGHNT, YYREEE (reference sequence). There are 15 residues in the CDR3. Trimming cost V 4 bases and J 4 bases, with 12 bases left between them.

This chain uses TRBV19 with TRBJ2-2; no reliable D call. V gave up 8 bases and J gave up 0 bases, with 16 bases separating them. This CDR3 has 16 amino acids. Germline V gives CDR1 LNHDA, CDR2 SQIVND (reference sequence). CDR3 in amino acids: CASAGYLRTNTGELFF. The CDR3 region has the DNA TGTGCCAGTGCAGGATACCTCCGGACGAACACCGGGGAGCTGTTTTTT.

The table lists this clone with a few counts. The V gene is TRBV21-1, the J gene TRBJ1-3; the table's D call, TRBD1, was not checked against the DNA. TRBV21-1 is designated a pseudogene. CDR3 length: 16 residues. This CDR3 reads CASSKGDRDPGNTIYF. As DNA, the CDR3 is TGTGCCAGCAGCAAAGGGGACAGGGACCCTGGAAACACCATATATTTT.

The chain couples TRBV28 to TRBJ1-2; the D is unclear. The germline gives CDR1 MDHEN, CDR2 SYDVKM. This CDR3 contains 13 residues. Trimming took off 3 bases at V and 4 bases at J, with 9 bases between the two ends. The CDR3 loop is CASSLGGPYGYTF. CDR3 nucleotide sequence: TGTGCCAGCAGTTTGGGAGGGCCCTATGGCTACACCTTC.

The V gene is TRBV14, the J gene TRBJ1-1; 7 bases are a match to TRBD1. V lost 4 bases, J lost 0 bases, and 8 bases stayed unmatched. The CDR3 totals 16 residues. Germline lookup yields CDR1 SGHDN and CDR2 FVKESK. DNA of the CDR3: TGTGCCAGCAGCCCCCGACAGGGCCGGGTGAACACTGAAGCTTTCTTT. Translating gives CASSPRQGRVNTEAFF.

The chain has TRBV6-1 and TRBJ2-7; 9 nucleotides match TRBD1. The trim removed 2 bases at V and 1 base at J, leaving 3 bases unmatched. The CDR3 has 15 amino acids. CDR1 MNHNS and CDR2 SASEGT come from the germline V gene. In DNA form, the CDR3 reads TGTGCCAGCAGTGAACCAGGGACAGGGTCCTACGAGCAGTACGTC. This sequence encodes CASSEPGTGSYEQYV.

The rearrangement joins TRBV4-1 to TRBJ2-3; 8 bases are a match to TRBD2. J was trimmed by 0 bases and V by 1 base; bases with no gene match: 6. CDR3 length: 17 residues. Per the germline V gene, CDR1 is MGHRA and CDR2 is YSYEKL. Written as DNA, the CDR3 is TGCGCCAGCAGCCAAGCCGTAGTAGCGGGGAGCACAGATACGCAGTATTTT. This encodes CASSQAVVAGSTDTQYF.

The V and J genes are TRBV7-9 and TRBJ2-7, with a possible D match to TRBD2 (6 bases). The CDR3 spans 14 residues. The V end lost 5 bases, the J end lost 0 bases, and 11 bases lay between the germline ends. CDR1 SEHNR and CDR2 FQNEAQ come from the germline V gene (reference sequence). For the CDR3, the DNA is TGTGCCAGCAGCCCGGGACTTAGCTCCTACGAGCAGTACTTC. As protein: CASSPGLSSYEQYF.

The V gene is TRBV7-8, the J gene TRBJ1-5; 8 nucleotides line up with TRBD1. CDR1 and CDR2 (germline): SGHVS, FQNEAQ. V lost 5 bases and J lost 7; bases outside the gene matches: 4. The CDR3 runs to 13 residues. The CDR3, as DNA: TGTGCCAGCAGCGCGGACAGGGCCCAGCCCCAGCATTTT. Protein sequence: CASSADRAQPQHF.

This clone was picked up one time. V gene TRBV7-8 combines with J gene TRBJ1-2; a weak D match, TRBD1 (5 bases). The CDR3 totals 13 residues. Germline loops: CDR1 SGHVS, CDR2 FQNEAQ. Trimming left V 5 bases short and J 8 bases short, with 15 bases between. This chain's CDR3 is CASSIGGSKGYTF. Here the CDR3 DNA reads TGTGCCAGCAGCATCGGGGGATCGAAAGGCTACACCTTC. Full variable domain (missing parts from reference TRBV7-8 and TRBJ1-2): GAGVSQSPRYKVAKRGQDVALRCDPISGHVSLFWYQQALGQGPEFLTYFQNEAQLDKSGLPSDRFFAERPEGSVSTLKIQRTQQEDSAVYLCASSIGGSKGYTFGSGTRLTVV.

This chain uses TRBV7-6 with TRBJ1-6; 9 nucleotides agree with TRBD1. Germline trimming cut 1 base from V and 6 bases from J; bases unmatched to any gene: 4. Germline lookup yields CDR1 SGHVS and CDR2 FNYEAQ. This CDR3 contains 16 residues. Written as DNA, the CDR3 is TGTGCCAGCAGCTTAGGGACAGGGGAAAGTAATTCACCCCTCCACTTT. As protein: CASSLGTGESNSPLHF.

This chain uses TRBV7-2 with TRBJ2-1; D is perhaps TRBD1 (6 bases). V was cut by 6 bases and J by 7 bases, with 16 bases left in between. This CDR3 region has 14 residues. Per germline, CDR1 SGHTA and CDR2 FQGNSA. The CDR3 reads CASSPGVVPNEQFF. The CDR3 region has the DNA TGTGCCAGCAGTCCAGGGGTGGTGCCGAATGAGCAGTTCTTC.

The chain links TRBV7-9 to TRBJ2-4; a weak D match, TRBD1 (6 bases). Germline CDR1 is SEHNR and CDR2 is FQNEAQ (reference sequence). Trimming left V 1 base short and J 1 base short, with 8 bases between. This CDR3 comprises 15 residues. CDR3 sequence (DNA): TGTGCCAGCAGCTTAGGGGGGCTGGCCAAAAACATTCAGTACTTC. It specifies CASSLGGLAKNIQYF. The variable domain in full, with the rest retrieved from reference TRBV7-9 and TRBJ2-4, is DTGVSQNPRHKITKRGQNVTFRCDPISEHNRLYWYRQTLGQGPEFLTYFQNEAQLEKSRLLSDRFSAERPKGSFSTLEIQRTEQGDSAMYLCASSLGGLAKNIQYFGAGTRLSVL.

The gene calls are TRBV5-4 and TRBJ2-3; maybe TRBD1 (6 bases). CDR1 SGHNT and CDR2 YYREEE come from the germline V gene (reference sequence). The CDR3 totals 16 residues. Trimming shortened V by 3 bases and J by 0 bases, and 14 bases separated the two germline ends. The CDR3 bases are TGTGCCAGCAGCTCCCTGACAGGAACTAGCACAGATACGCAGTATTTT. It is translated as CASSSLTGTSTDTQYF.

Concerning this clone: The sample contains more than one DNA sequence encoding this CDR3. The rearrangement links TRBV14 to TRBJ2-1; 9 bases match TRBD2. V was pared by 0 bases and J by 3 bases, with 9 bases of the junction left unmatched. The CDR3 length is 18 residues. Germline lookup yields CDR1 SGHDN and CDR2 FVKESK. In DNA form, the CDR3 reads TGTGCCAGCAGCCAAGACAAGTGGCGGGGGGGCCGCTACAATGAGCAGTTCTTC. It encodes CASSQDKWRGGRYNEQFF.

The chain uses TRBV2 and TRBJ1-1; D is perhaps TRBD1 (6 bases). The germline CDR1 and CDR2 sequences are SNHLY and FYNNEI. The CDR3 contains 15 residues. Trimming removed 3 bases at V and 2 bases at J, with 13 bases between. The CDR3: CASSDPGALNTEAFF. The CDR3 DNA follows: TGTGCCAGCAGTGACCCAGGGGCCCTCAACACTGAAGCTTTCTTT.

This clone was observed once. The chain has TRBV12-5 and TRBJ2-7; D is undetermined. The V end lost 0 bases, the J end lost 2 bases, and 11 bases lay between the germline ends. The CDR3 has 15 residues. Per germline, CDR1 LGHNT and CDR2 FRNRAP. CDR3 coding DNA: TGTGCTAGTGGTTTGGTAAGAACAGCCACCTACGAGCAGTACTTC. Its translation: CASGLVRTATYEQYF.